The clone carrying this TCR beta chain was counted between two and nine times. Its antigen is not known. This sample was taken from a study of beta chain features in type 1 diabetes. Across the whole study: Examination covered around 110 million sorted cells spanning all samples.

By way of CD45RO/CCR7/CD25/CD127/CD95/CD27, the CD4+ regulatory, stem cell-like memory, central memory and naive cells were sorted. The CDR3 runs to 14 residues. Germline V CDR1 and CDR2: SEHNR, FQNEAQ (reference sequence). The J segment lost 12 bases and the V segment lost 5 bases, leaving 13 bases of the junction unmatched. Investigators reverse transcribed all isolated RNA, so they sequenced expressed TCRB transcripts. Assay: immunoSEQ multiplex PCR; the TCRdb copy retains only in-frame clones and omits some. This table holds approximately 400,000 clones, roughly 15% found once. General study points: Type 1 diabetes patients showed a moderate but significant shortening of TCRB CDR3s in all four CD4+ subsets.

The V and J genes are TRBV7-9 and TRBJ2-1, with 7 bases identical to TRBD1. This TCR derives from a woman under 30 in good health. The sample comprised naive CD4+ T cells from blood. CDR3 in DNA: TGTGCCAGCAGCCAGGGACAGCTATCGGGTAGGCAGTTCTTC. It codes for CASSQGQLSGRQFF. The variable domain in full, completed from reference TRBV7-9 and TRBJ2-1, reads DTGVSQNPRHKITKRGQNVTFRCDPISEHNRLYWYRQTLGQGPEFLTYFQNEAQLEKSRLLSDRFSAERPKGSFSTLEIQRTEQGDSAMYLCASSQGQLSGRQFFGPGTRLTVL.